These T cell receptor beta chains were read from a single sample in a study of T cell responses to AZD1222 COVID-19 vaccine. Measured with immunoSEQ multiplex PCR; TCRdb has only the in-frame clones, and not every one. The sample comprises roughly 100,000 clones, roughly 86% of which are singletons, and approximately 3% rests with the top ten. This sample comprised peripheral blood, obtained 28 days after the second dose of the MenACWY control vaccine. All receptors derive from an adult who received the MenACWY meningococcal vaccine as a control. Both conserved end residues are part of each CDR3. Fields, in order: J gene, V gene, clone size, D gene, CDR3 DNA, CDR3 protein. The D gene is left open where the match is weak. Clone size is given for some rows only: seen once, a few or many times, or a class if the clone is expanded.

j_call: TRBJ2-1; v_call: TRBV5-1; clone_size: .; d_call: .; cdr3_nt: TGCGCCAGCAGCTTAGGTCTAAGCAGCACGGGGCTGGATGAGCAGTTCTTC; cdr3_aa: CASSLGLSSTGLDEQFF
j_call: TRBJ2-1; v_call: TRBV5-5; clone_size: .; d_call: TRBD2; cdr3_nt: TGTGCCAGCAGCTTGGAGGGACTAGCGGGGGGCGTGAATCTCTTC; cdr3_aa: CASSLEGLAGGVNLF
j_call: TRBJ1-4; v_call: TRBV6-6; clone_size: .; d_call: TRBD1; cdr3_nt: TGTGCCAGCAGTTACGGACGGACAGGCGAAAAACTGTTTTTT; cdr3_aa: CASSYGRTGEKLFF
j_call: TRBJ2-7; v_call: TRBV5-4; clone_size: .; d_call: TRBD1; cdr3_nt: TGTGCCAGCAGCTCGGGACAGACTGTAAGCTACGAGCAGTACTTC; cdr3_aa: CASSSGQTVSYEQYF
j_call: TRBJ1-6; v_call: TRBV25-1; clone_size: .; d_call: TRBD1; cdr3_nt: TGTGCCAGCAGCGACAGGGGACGCTCCTATAATTCACCCCTCCACTTT; cdr3_aa: CASSDRGRSYNSPLHF
j_call: TRBJ2-7; v_call: TRBV19; clone_size: .; d_call: TRBD1; cdr3_nt: TGTGCCAGTAGCCATAAACAGGGGGCGCGGGAGCAGTACTTC; cdr3_aa: CASSHKQGAREQYF
j_call: TRBJ1-6; v_call: TRBV6-5; clone_size: .; d_call: TRBD1; cdr3_nt: TGTGCCACGGAGACCGACAGGGGGGCTTCACCCCTCCACTTT; cdr3_aa: CATETDRGASPLHF
j_call: TRBJ2-4; v_call: TRBV7-2; clone_size: .; d_call: .; cdr3_nt: TGTGCCAGCAGCTTCGTCTCCGGGGCTTCAGCCAAAAACATTCAGTACTTC; cdr3_aa: CASSFVSGASAKNIQYF
j_call: TRBJ1-3; v_call: TRBV6-5; clone_size: few; d_call: .; cdr3_nt: TGTGCCAGCAGGACCTCCCACGGCTCTGGAAACACCATATATTTT; cdr3_aa: CASRTSHGSGNTIYF
j_call: TRBJ2-7; v_call: TRBV15; clone_size: .; d_call: .; cdr3_nt: TGTGCCACCAGCAGGCCCCACTACGAGCAGTACTTC; cdr3_aa: CATSRPHYEQYF
j_call: TRBJ2-5; v_call: TRBV13; clone_size: once; d_call: TRBD2; cdr3_nt: TGTGCCAGCAGCTTAGGGACTAGCGGGGGGTCGTACCAAGAGACCCAGTACTTC; cdr3_aa: CASSLGTSGGSYQETQYF
j_call: TRBJ1-5; v_call: TRBV7-2; clone_size: .; d_call: TRBD1; cdr3_nt: TGTGCCAGCAGCTTAGTAGGGGGCGCGGGTCAGCCCCAGCATTTT; cdr3_aa: CASSLVGGAGQPQHF
j_call: TRBJ2-1; v_call: TRBV3-1/TRBV3-2; clone_size: few; d_call: TRBD2; cdr3_nt: TGTGCCAGCAGCCTGGGAGCGGGGGGCAGGAATGAGCAGTTCTTC; cdr3_aa: CASSLGAGGRNEQFF
j_call: TRBJ2-1; v_call: TRBV9; clone_size: .; d_call: TRBD2; cdr3_nt: TGTGCCAGCAGCCACCCCGGACTAGCGGGGGAGGATGAGCAGTTCTTC; cdr3_aa: CASSHPGLAGEDEQFF
j_call: TRBJ2-4; v_call: TRBV19; clone_size: .; d_call: .; cdr3_nt: TGTGCCAGTAGAACCCCCCCGAACATTCAGTACTTC; cdr3_aa: CASRTPPNIQYF
j_call: TRBJ1-4; v_call: TRBV7-2; clone_size: .; d_call: .; cdr3_nt: TGTGCCAGCAGCTTAGCAGAAAAGGGGGGACTGTTTTTT; cdr3_aa: CASSLAEKGGLFF
j_call: TRBJ1-5; v_call: TRBV21-1; clone_size: .; d_call: .; cdr3_nt: TGTGCCAGCAGCAACAGACGTCAGCCCCAGCATTTT; cdr3_aa: CASSNRRQPQHF
j_call: TRBJ1-6; v_call: TRBV5-5; clone_size: .; d_call: .; cdr3_nt: TGTGCCAGCAGCATAACAGGCTTACTAAATTCACCCCTCCACTTT; cdr3_aa: CASSITGLLNSPLHF
j_call: TRBJ2-1; v_call: TRBV5-1; clone_size: .; d_call: .; cdr3_nt: TGCGCCAGCAGTTCTGGCGGCAATGAGCAGTTCTTC; cdr3_aa: CASSSGGNEQFF
j_call: TRBJ2-5; v_call: TRBV5-4; clone_size: few; d_call: .; cdr3_nt: TGTGCCAGCAGCTTGGGGAGGGTGGCAGAGACCCAGTACTTC; cdr3_aa: CASSLGRVAETQYF
j_call: TRBJ1-2; v_call: TRBV5-1; clone_size: few; d_call: .; cdr3_nt: TGCGCCAGCAGCTTGGGATCGGGGTCCAACTATGGCTACACCTTC; cdr3_aa: CASSLGSGSNYGYTF
j_call: TRBJ1-2; v_call: TRBV7-9; clone_size: .; d_call: .; cdr3_nt: TGTGCCAGCAGCCGATTCGGACAGCTAAGGGGCTACACCTTC; cdr3_aa: CASSRFGQLRGYTF
j_call: TRBJ2-2; v_call: TRBV5-1; clone_size: .; d_call: .; cdr3_nt: TGCGCCAGCAGCTTGTATGGGGACCTGAACACCGGGGAGCTGTTTTTT; cdr3_aa: CASSLYGDLNTGELFF
j_call: TRBJ2-2; v_call: TRBV7-2; clone_size: .; d_call: .; cdr3_nt: TGTGCCAGCAGCTTAGAGGGGGCCGGGGAGCTGTTTTTT; cdr3_aa: CASSLEGAGELFF
j_call: TRBJ2-7; v_call: TRBV12-5; clone_size: .; d_call: .; cdr3_nt: TGTGCTAGTGGTTTCCGGGACATGCAAAGGTACGAGCAGTACTTC; cdr3_aa: CASGFRDMQRYEQYF
j_call: TRBJ1-6; v_call: TRBV12-3/TRBV12-4; clone_size: .; d_call: TRBD1; cdr3_nt: TGTGCCAGCAGTCAGGGGGGTAATTCACCCCTCCACTTT; cdr3_aa: CASSQGGNSPLHF
j_call: TRBJ1-6; v_call: TRBV6-6; clone_size: .; d_call: TRBD1; cdr3_nt: TGTGCCAGCAGTCGTCTTGGGACAGGTGATTCACCCCTCCACTTT; cdr3_aa: CASSRLGTGDSPLHF
j_call: TRBJ1-2; v_call: TRBV7-6; clone_size: .; d_call: .; cdr3_nt: TGTGCCAGCAGCTTCATAGGGGATAATGGCTACACCTTC; cdr3_aa: CASSFIGDNGYTF